This T cell receptor (beta chain) is drawn from a study of preoperative IRX-2 immunotherapy in early breast cancer. Treatment described: preoperative locoregional IRX-2 cytokine immunotherapy. This phase Ib study tested locoregional IRX-2 cytokine immunotherapy given before surgery. This clone was picked up a small number of times. The CDR3 has 15 amino acids. Germline V gene lookup returns CDR1 SNHLY and CDR2 FYNNEI. Trimming took 3 bases from V and 5 from J; bases not matched to a gene: 7. Clones were read by immunoSEQ multiplex PCR, and TCRdb kept only the in-frame ones, dropping some. Here the sample spans 75,000 to 100,000 clones, about nine tenths being singletons.

The source of this sequence is a human donor with breast cancer. Sequencing used tumor tissue, obtained after IRX-2 immunotherapy. This rearrangement joins TRBV2 to TRBJ2-5; 9 bases line up with TRBD2. The CDR3 nucleotides are TGTGCCAGCAGTGACGGCGGGAGGGAGGGGGAGACCCAGTACTTC. Translated: CASSDGGREGETQYF.